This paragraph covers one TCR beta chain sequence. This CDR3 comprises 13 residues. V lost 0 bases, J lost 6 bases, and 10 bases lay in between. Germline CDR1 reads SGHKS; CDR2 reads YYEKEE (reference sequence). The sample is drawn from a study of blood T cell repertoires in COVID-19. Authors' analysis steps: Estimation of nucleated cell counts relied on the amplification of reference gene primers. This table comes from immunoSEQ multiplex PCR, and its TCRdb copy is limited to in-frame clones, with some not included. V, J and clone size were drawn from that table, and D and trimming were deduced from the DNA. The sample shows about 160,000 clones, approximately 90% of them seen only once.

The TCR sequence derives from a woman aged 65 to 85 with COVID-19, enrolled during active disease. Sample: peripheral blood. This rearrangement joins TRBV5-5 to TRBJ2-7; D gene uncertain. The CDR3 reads CASSLVAASEQYF. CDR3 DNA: TGTGCCAGCAGCTTGGTTGCGGCGTCCGAGCAGTACTTC.